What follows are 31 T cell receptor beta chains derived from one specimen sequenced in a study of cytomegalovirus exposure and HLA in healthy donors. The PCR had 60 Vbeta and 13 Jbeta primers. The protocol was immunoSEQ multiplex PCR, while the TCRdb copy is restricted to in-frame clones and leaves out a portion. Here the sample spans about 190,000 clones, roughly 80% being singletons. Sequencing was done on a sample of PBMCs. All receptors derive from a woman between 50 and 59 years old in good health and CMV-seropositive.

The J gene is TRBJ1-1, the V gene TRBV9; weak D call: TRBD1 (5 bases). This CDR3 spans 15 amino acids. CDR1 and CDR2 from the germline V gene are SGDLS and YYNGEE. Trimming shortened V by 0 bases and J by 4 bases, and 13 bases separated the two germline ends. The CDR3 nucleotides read TGTGCCAGCAGCGTAGGTGCAGGGCGCATCACTGAAGCTTTCTTT. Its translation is CASSVGAGRITEAFF.

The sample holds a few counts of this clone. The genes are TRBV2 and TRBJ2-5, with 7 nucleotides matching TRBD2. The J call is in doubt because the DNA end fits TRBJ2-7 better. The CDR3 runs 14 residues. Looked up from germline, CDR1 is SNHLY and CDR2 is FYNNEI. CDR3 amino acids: CASTLGEGPYEQYF. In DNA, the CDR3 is TGTGCCAGCACCCTAGGGGAGGGGCCCTACGAGCAGTACTTC.

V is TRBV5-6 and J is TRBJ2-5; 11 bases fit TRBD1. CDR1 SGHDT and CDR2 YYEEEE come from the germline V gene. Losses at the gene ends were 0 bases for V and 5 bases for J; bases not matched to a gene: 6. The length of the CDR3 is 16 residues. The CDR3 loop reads CASSLEGTGGEETQYF. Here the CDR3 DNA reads TGTGCCAGCAGCTTGGAGGGGACAGGGGGTGAGGAGACCCAGTACTTC.

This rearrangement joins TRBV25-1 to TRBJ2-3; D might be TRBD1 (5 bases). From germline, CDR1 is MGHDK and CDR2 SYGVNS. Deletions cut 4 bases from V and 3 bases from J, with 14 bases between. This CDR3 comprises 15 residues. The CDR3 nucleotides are TGTGCCAGCAGTGCCCCGGCAGGGTGGACAGATACGCAGTATTTT. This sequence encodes CASSAPAGWTDTQYF.

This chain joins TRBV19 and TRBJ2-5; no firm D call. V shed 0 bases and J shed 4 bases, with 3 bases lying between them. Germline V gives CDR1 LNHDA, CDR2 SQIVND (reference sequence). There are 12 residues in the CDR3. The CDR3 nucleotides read TGTGCCAGTAGTATAGATCGAGAGACCCAGTACTTC. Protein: CASSIDRETQYF. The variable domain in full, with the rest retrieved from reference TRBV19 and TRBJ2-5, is DGGITQSPKYLFRKEGQNVTLSCEQNLNHDAMYWYRQDPGQGLRLIYYSQIVNDFQKGDIAEGYSVSREKKESFPLTVTSAQKNPTAFYLCASSIDRETQYFGPGTRLLVL.

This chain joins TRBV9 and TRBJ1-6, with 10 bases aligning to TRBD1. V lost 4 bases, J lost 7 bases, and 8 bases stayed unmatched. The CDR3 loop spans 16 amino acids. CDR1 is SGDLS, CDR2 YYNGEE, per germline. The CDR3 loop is CASSPPGTGENSPLHF. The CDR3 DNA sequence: TGTGCCAGCAGCCCCCCAGGGACAGGGGAAAATTCACCCCTCCACTTT.

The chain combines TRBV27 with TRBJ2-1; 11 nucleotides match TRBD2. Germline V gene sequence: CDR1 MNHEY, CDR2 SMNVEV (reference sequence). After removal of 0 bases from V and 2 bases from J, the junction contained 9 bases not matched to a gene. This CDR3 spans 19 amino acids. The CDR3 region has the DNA TGTGCCAGCAGTTTATCGATAGCGGGGGGGAGTGTCCCCTACAATGAGCAGTTCTTC. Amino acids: CASSLSIAGGSVPYNEQFF.

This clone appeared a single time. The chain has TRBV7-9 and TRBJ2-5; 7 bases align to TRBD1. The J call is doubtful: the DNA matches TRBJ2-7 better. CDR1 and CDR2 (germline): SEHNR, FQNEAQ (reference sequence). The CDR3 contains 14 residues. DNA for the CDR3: TGTGCCAGCAGCTTACGGGACAGACCATACGAGCAGTACTTC. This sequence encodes CASSLRDRPYEQYF.

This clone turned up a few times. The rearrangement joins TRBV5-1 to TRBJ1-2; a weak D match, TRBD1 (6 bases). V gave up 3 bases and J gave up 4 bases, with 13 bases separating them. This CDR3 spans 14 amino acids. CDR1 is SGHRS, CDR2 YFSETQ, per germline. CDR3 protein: CASSSQGSSYGYTF. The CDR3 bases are TGCGCCAGCAGCTCACAGGGTTCTTCCTATGGCTACACCTTC.

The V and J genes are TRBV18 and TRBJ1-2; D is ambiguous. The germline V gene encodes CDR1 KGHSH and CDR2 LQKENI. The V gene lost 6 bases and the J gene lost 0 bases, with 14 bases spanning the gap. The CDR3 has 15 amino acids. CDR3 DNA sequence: TGTGCCAGCTCGCCCACCGCTCAGACTAACTATGGCTACACCTTC. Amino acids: CASSPTAQTNYGYTF.

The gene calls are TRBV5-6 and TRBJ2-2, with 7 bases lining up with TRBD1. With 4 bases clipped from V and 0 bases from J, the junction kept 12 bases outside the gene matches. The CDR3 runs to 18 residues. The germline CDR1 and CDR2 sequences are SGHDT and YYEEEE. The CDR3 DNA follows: TGTGCCAGCAGCCCACTAGGAAAAGGGGGCACGAACACCGGGGAGCTGTTTTTT. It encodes CASSPLGKGGTNTGELFF.

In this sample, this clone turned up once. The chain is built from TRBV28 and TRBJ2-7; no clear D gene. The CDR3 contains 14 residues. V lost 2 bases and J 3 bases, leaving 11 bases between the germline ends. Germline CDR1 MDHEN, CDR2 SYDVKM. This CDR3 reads CASSLKYLSYEQYF. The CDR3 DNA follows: TGTGCCAGCAGTTTAAAATATCTCAGCTACGAGCAGTACTTC.

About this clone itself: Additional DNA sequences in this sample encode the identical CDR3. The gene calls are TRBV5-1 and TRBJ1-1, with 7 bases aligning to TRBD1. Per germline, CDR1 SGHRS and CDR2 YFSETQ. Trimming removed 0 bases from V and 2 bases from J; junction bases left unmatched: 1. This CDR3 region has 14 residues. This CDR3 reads CASSLGGGNTEAFF. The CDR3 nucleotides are TGCGCCAGCAGCTTGGGAGGGGGCAACACTGAAGCTTTCTTT.

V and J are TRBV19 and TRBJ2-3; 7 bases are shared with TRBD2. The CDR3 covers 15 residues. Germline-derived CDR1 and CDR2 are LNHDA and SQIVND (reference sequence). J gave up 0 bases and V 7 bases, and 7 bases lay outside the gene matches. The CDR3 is CASTSGAGSTDTQYF. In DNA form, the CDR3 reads TGTGCCAGTACCTCCGGAGCGGGGAGCACAGATACGCAGTATTTT. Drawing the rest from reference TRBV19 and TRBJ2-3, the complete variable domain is DGGITQSPKYLFRKEGQNVTLSCEQNLNHDAMYWYRQDPGQGLRLIYYSQIVNDFQKGDIAEGYSVSREKKESFPLTVTSAQKNPTAFYLCASTSGAGSTDTQYFGPGTRLTVL.

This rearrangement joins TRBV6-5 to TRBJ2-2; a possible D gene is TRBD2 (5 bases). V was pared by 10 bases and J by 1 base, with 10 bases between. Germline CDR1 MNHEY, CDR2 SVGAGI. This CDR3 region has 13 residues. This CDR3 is CAIREQNTGELFF. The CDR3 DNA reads TGTGCCATTCGGGAACAGAACACCGGGGAGCTGTTTTTT.

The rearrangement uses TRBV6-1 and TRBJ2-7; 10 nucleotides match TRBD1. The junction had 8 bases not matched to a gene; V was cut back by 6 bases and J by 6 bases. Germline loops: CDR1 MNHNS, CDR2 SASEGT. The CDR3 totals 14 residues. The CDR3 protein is CASRRTGGRREQYF. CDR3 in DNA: TGTGCCAGCAGGCGGACAGGGGGACGTCGCGAGCAGTACTTC.

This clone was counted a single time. CDR3 coding DNA: TGTGCCAGCATGGCAGGGGGTAACCAAGAGACCCAGTACTTC. Translated: CASMAGGNQETQYF. The chain is built from TRBV27 and TRBJ2-5; TRBD1 agrees at 7 bases. This CDR3 comprises 14 residues. Germline V gives CDR1 MNHEY, CDR2 SMNVEV (reference sequence). The trim removed 7 bases at V and 0 bases at J, leaving 5 bases unmatched.

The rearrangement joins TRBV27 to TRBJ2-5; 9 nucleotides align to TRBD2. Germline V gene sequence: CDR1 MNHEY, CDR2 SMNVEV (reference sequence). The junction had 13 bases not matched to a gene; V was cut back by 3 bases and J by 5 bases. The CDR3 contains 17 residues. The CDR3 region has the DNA TGTGCCAGCAGTTTTTTTTCTGGCGGGGGGGCCTGGGAGACCCAGTACTTC. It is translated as CASSFFSGGGAWETQYF.

The CDR3 DNA is TGCGCCAGCAGCCAAGGTCCTGAGGGCAACGAGCAGTACTTC. It encodes CASSQGPEGNEQYF. The chain combines TRBV4-3 with TRBJ2-7, with a possible D match to TRBD2 (5 bases). The CDR3 is 14 amino acids. V lost 1 base, J lost 5 bases, and 12 bases lay in between. Germline CDR1 reads LGHNA; CDR2 reads YSLEER.

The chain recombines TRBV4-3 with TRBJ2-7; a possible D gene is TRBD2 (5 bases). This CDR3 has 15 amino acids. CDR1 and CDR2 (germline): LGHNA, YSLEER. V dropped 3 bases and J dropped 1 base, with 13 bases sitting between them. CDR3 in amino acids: CASSHALSGSYEQYF. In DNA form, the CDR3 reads TGCGCCAGCAGCCACGCCTTAAGCGGATCCTACGAGCAGTACTTC.

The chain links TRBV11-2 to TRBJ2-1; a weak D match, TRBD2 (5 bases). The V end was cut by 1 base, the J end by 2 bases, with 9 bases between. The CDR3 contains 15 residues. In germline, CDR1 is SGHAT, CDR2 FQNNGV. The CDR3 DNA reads TGTGCCAGCAGCTTAGGGACTCTTACCTACAATGAGCAGTTCTTC. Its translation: CASSLGTLTYNEQFF.

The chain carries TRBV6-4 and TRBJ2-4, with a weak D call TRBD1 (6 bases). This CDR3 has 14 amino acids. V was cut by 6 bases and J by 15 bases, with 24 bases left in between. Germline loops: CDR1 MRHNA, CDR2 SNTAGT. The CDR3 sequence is CASSPGQGSRRGYF. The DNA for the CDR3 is TGTGCCAGCAGCCCCGGGCAGGGGAGCCGACGTGGGTACTTC.

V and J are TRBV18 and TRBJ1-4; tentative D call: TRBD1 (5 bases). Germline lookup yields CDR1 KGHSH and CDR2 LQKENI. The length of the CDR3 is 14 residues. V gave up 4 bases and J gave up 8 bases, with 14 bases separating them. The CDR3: CASSLGTPREKLFF. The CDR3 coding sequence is TGTGCCAGCTCACTCGGGACTCCCCGGGAAAAACTGTTTTTT. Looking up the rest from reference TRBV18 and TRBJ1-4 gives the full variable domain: NAGVMQNPRHLVRRRGQEARLRCSPMKGHSHVYWYRQLPEEGLKFMVYLQKENIIDESGMPKERFSAEFPKEGPSILRIQQVVRGDSAAYFCASSLGTPREKLFFGSGTQLSVL.

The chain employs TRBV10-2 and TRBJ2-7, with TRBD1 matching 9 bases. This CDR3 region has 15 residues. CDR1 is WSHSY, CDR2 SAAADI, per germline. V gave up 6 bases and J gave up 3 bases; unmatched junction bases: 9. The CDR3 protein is CASRDGQGPHYEQYF. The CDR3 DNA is TGCGCCAGCAGAGACGGACAGGGGCCACACTACGAGCAGTACTTC.

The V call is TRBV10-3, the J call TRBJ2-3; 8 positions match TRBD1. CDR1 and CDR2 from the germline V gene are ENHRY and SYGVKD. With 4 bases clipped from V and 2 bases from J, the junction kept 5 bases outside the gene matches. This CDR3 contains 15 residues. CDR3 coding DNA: TGTGCCATCAGTGCCGGGACAGGATACACAGATACGCAGTATTTT. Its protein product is CAISAGTGYTDTQYF.

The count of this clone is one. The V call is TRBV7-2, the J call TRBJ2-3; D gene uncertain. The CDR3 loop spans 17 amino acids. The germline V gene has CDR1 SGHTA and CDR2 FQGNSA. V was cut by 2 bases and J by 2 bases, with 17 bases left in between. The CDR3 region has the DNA TGTGCCAGCAGCTTATCGCAATTTGAGGCGAACACAGATACGCAGTATTTT. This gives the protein CASSLSQFEANTDTQYF.

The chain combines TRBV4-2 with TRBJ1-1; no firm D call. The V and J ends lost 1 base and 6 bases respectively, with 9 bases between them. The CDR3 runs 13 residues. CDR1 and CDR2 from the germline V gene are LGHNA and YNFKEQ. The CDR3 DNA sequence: TGTGCCAGCAGCCAAGGGGTGGGCCCTGAAGCTTTCTTT. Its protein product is CASSQGVGPEAFF.

CDR3 sequence (DNA): TGTGCCAGCAGCTTGGCCGGGACAGGGGAGAGGGGGCAGTACTTC. This gives the protein CASSLAGTGERGQYF. The chain recombines TRBV5-5 with TRBJ2-7; the match to TRBD1 covers 10 bases. The V gene's germline CDR1 is SGHKS and CDR2 YYEKEE (reference sequence). The V gene end was trimmed by 0 bases and the J gene end by 9 bases; junction bases not matched to a gene: 9. The length of the CDR3 is 15 residues.

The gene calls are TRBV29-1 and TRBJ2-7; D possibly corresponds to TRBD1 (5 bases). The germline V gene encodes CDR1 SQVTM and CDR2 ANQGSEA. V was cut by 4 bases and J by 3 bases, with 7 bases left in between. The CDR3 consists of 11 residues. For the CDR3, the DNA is TGCAGCGTTGGACAGATCTACGAGCAGTACTTC. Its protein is CSVGQIYEQYF.

CDR3 sequence (DNA): TGTGCCAGCAGCTTTAGACTCTATGACACAGATACGCAGTATTTT. Its translation: CASSFRLYDTDTQYF. This chain uses TRBV5-6 with TRBJ2-3, with D unclear. CDR1 is SGHDT and CDR2 is YYEEEE in the germline V gene. Between the trimmed V and J ends, which lost 2 bases and 2 bases, there was a span of 12 bases. The CDR3 totals 15 residues. Supplemented by reference TRBV5-6 and TRBJ2-3, the full variable domain reads DAGVTQSPTHLIKTRGQQVTLRCSPKSGHDTVSWYQQALGQGPQFIFQYYEEEERQRGNFPDRFSGHQFPNYSSELNVNALLLGDSALYLCASSFRLYDTDTQYFGPGTRLTVL.

In nucleotides, the CDR3 is TGCGCCAGCAGTAGGACTAGCGGGATTCAAGAGACCCAGTACTTC. Amino acids: CASSRTSGIQETQYF. The chain has TRBV4-1 and TRBJ2-5; TRBD2 aligns across 12 bases. After removal of 6 bases from V and 2 bases from J, the junction contained 4 bases not matched to a gene. CDR1 is MGHRA, CDR2 YSYEKL, per germline. The CDR3 length is 15 residues.